One sample yielded the 24 T cell receptor beta chains listed below, sequenced in a study of OX40 agonist ivuxolimab in advanced cancers. Assay: immunoSEQ multiplex PCR; the TCRdb copy retains only in-frame clones and omits some. The repertoire has tens of thousands of clones, 70% to 85% of them found once; the top ten carry 6.3%. This sample comprised CD4+ or CD8+ T cells sorted from blood, obtained in a trial of the OX40 agonist ivuxolimab. These receptors were collected from an adult with an advanced solid tumor such as melanoma, head and neck, liver or kidney cancer.

V usage is TRBV25-1 and J usage is TRBJ1-6; D gene ambiguous. The length of the CDR3 is 13 residues. Between the trimmed V and J ends, which lost 4 bases and 6 bases, there was a span of 7 bases. Germline V gene lookup returns CDR1 MGHDK and CDR2 SYGVNS. CDR3 loop: CASSGPFNSPLHF. The CDR3 region has the DNA TGTGCCAGCAGTGGGCCCTTTAATTCACCCCTCCACTTT.

This clone was observed a few times. This chain uses TRBV7-9 with TRBJ1-2; 7 bases line up with TRBD1. CDR1 SEHNR and CDR2 FQNEAQ come from the germline V gene (reference sequence). The CDR3 length is 14 residues. V was clipped by 3 bases and J by 6 bases; unmatched bases: 7. As DNA, the CDR3 is TGTGCCAGCAGCTTTAGGGGGCAAAGGGATGGCTACACCTTC. Translating it yields CASSFRGQRDGYTF.

The CDR3 reads CASSPGLAGGIRFF. As DNA, the CDR3 is TGTGCCAGCAGCCCGGGACTAGCGGGGGGCATCCGGTTCTTC. The chain links TRBV7-2 to TRBJ2-1, with 15 bases identical to TRBD2. Germline values: CDR1 SGHTA, CDR2 FQGNSA. V gave up 5 bases and J gave up 15 bases; unmatched junction bases: 8. The CDR3 runs to 14 residues.

Worth noting for this clone: A junction end diverges from the germline sequence, so it may reflect a read error. The chain combines TRBV5-1 with TRBJ2-3; D possibly corresponds to TRBD2 (5 bases). The CDR3 has 13 residues. Germline assignment: CDR1 SGHRS and CDR2 YFSETQ. CDR3 loop: CASGLEVLDTQYF. The CDR3 bases are TGCGCCAGCGGCTTGGAGGTACTGGATACGCAGTATTTT.

This clone showed up just once. The rearrangement uses TRBV6-1 and TRBJ1-5; D unresolved. The germline CDR1 and CDR2 sequences are MNHNS and SASEGT. CDR3 length: 14 amino acids. V was cut by 6 bases and J by 2 bases, with 11 bases left in between. This chain's CDR3 is CASREYTGNQPQHF. Here the CDR3 DNA reads TGTGCCAGCAGGGAATATACGGGCAATCAGCCCCAGCATTTT.

This sequence joins TRBV27 and TRBJ1-1; tentative D call: TRBD1 (5 bases). The V gene lost 5 bases and the J gene lost 1 base, with 17 bases spanning the gap. This CDR3 is built from 16 residues. The germline V gene has CDR1 MNHEY and CDR2 SMNVEV (reference sequence). CDR3 sequence reads: CASSPGSGRGNTEAFF. CDR3 coding DNA: TGTGCCAGCAGTCCAGGGTCAGGCCGTGGGAACACTGAAGCTTTCTTT.

This clone was seen only once. The chain is built from TRBV18 and TRBJ2-3; tentatively, D is TRBD1 or TRBD2 (5 bases each). Trimming shortened V by 2 bases and J by 3 bases, and 9 bases separated the two germline ends. CDR3 length: 14 residues. CDR1 and CDR2 (germline): KGHSH, LQKENI. The CDR3 loop is CASSPGTPTDTQYF. The DNA for the CDR3 is TGTGCCAGCTCACCAGGGACCCCTACAGATACGCAGTATTTT.

V gene TRBV4-1 combines with J gene TRBJ1-5; 10 nucleotides match TRBD1. Per germline, CDR1 MGHRA and CDR2 YSYEKL. Trimming cost V 1 base and J 3 bases; bases outside gene matches: 6. This CDR3 has 17 residues. The CDR3 loop reads CASSQARGTGDNQPQHF. The CDR3 DNA reads as TGCGCCAGCAGCCAAGCCCGCGGGACAGGGGACAATCAGCCCCAGCATTTT.

The rearrangement joins TRBV27 to TRBJ2-7; TRBD2 matches 10 bases. The V segment lost 4 bases and the J segment 3 bases; nucleotides outside the gene matches: 9. Germline V gene data show CDR1 as MNHEY and CDR2 as SMNVEV (reference sequence). CDR3 size: 16 residues. The CDR3 reads CASSSGTSGIVYEQYF. DNA for the CDR3: TGTGCCAGCAGTTCCGGAACTAGCGGGATTGTCTACGAGCAGTACTTC.

The rearrangement links TRBV5-6 to TRBJ2-7; TRBD1 is a possible D gene (5 bases). V lost 3 bases, J lost 5 bases, and 15 bases lay in between. Germline assignment: CDR1 SGHDT and CDR2 YYEEEE. This CDR3 comprises 14 residues. The CDR3 reads CASSWGGRVNEQYF. The CDR3 bases are TGTGCCAGCAGCTGGGGTGGCAGGGTAAACGAGCAGTACTTC.

This clone was detected only a few times. CDR3 nucleotide sequence: TGTGCCACCAGCAGAGATGATCCAGCAACTAATGAAAAACTGTTTTTT. Protein sequence: CATSRDDPATNEKLFF. V gene TRBV15 combines with J gene TRBJ1-4; D gene ambiguous. Germline-derived CDR1 and CDR2 are LNHNV and YYDKDF (reference sequence). The CDR3 covers 16 residues. V dropped 0 bases and J dropped 0 bases, with 8 bases sitting between them.

This sequence joins TRBV6-1 and TRBJ2-1, with D possibly being TRBD1 (5 bases). Germline V gene sequence: CDR1 MNHNS, CDR2 SASEGT. V was pared by 5 bases and J by 0 bases, with 11 bases between. The CDR3 has 15 amino acids. The CDR3 region is CASSPQGFSYNEQFF. The CDR3 nucleotides are TGTGCCAGCAGTCCGCAGGGTTTCTCCTACAATGAGCAGTTCTTC.

The chain is built from TRBV7-2 and TRBJ1-2, with D possibly matching TRBD1 (5 bases). V lost 4 bases and J 8 bases, leaving 17 bases between the germline ends. Germline CDR1 SGHTA, CDR2 FQGNSA. The CDR3 is 14 residues long. CDR3 protein: CASSSTGGVGGYTF. DNA for the CDR3: TGTGCCAGCAGCTCGACTGGGGGAGTCGGGGGCTACACCTTC.

This clone was seen only a few times. The chain uses TRBV19 and TRBJ1-1, with TRBD1 as a possible D gene (5 bases). Trimming took off 5 bases at V and 6 bases at J, with 19 bases between the two ends. CDR3 length: 15 residues. Germline-derived CDR1 and CDR2 are LNHDA and SQIVND (reference sequence). The CDR3 loop is CASSAQGGPLAEAFF. CDR3 coding DNA: TGTGCCAGTAGTGCCCAGGGCGGGCCCCTAGCTGAAGCTTTCTTT.

The chain carries TRBV7-3 and TRBJ2-1; 12 bases map to TRBD2. CDR1 and CDR2 from the germline V gene are SGHTA and FQGTGA. V shed 5 bases, J shed 2 bases, and the junction held 13 bases outside the gene matches. The CDR3 spans 19 residues. CDR3 sequence: CASSPQSLAGGLTYNEQFF. Written as DNA, the CDR3 is TGTGCCAGCAGCCCACAAAGCCTAGCGGGAGGGTTGACCTACAATGAGCAGTTCTTC.

This chain uses TRBV4-2 with TRBJ2-6, with TRBD2 as a possible D gene (7 bases). The CDR3 has 16 residues. CDR1 is LGHNA and CDR2 is YNFKEQ in the germline V gene. V was pared by 5 bases and J by 0 bases, with 11 bases between. CDR3 residues: CASSRGGPSGANVLTF. The CDR3 DNA is TGTGCCAGCAGCAGGGGGGGCCCCTCTGGGGCCAACGTCCTGACTTTC.

The gene calls are TRBV6-5 and TRBJ1-4; D may be TRBD1 (5 bases). CDR3 length: 13 residues. The V gene lost 0 bases and the J gene lost 7 bases, with 6 bases spanning the gap. Per the germline V gene, CDR1 is MNHEY and CDR2 is SVGAGI. The CDR3 region has the DNA TGTGCCAGCAGTTACTCGGGGGTTGAAAAACTGTTTTTT. The encoded protein is CASSYSGVEKLFF.

This clone has only a few counts. The chain recombines TRBV2 with TRBJ2-6, with 15 bases identical to TRBD2. V lost 8 bases to trimming and J lost 2 bases; unmatched junction nucleotides: 1. The V gene's germline CDR1 is SNHLY and CDR2 FYNNEI. CDR3 length: 16 amino acids. CDR3 loop: CASGLAGGPGANVLTF. The CDR3 bases are TGTGCCAGCGGACTAGCGGGGGGGCCTGGGGCCAACGTCCTGACTTTC.

The gene calls are TRBV5-1 and TRBJ2-3, with TRBD2 identical over 7 bases. From germline, CDR1 is SGHRS and CDR2 YFSETQ. The CDR3 runs 15 residues. V lost 4 bases to trimming and J lost 0 bases; unmatched junction nucleotides: 5. CDR3: CASSRSGISTDTQYF. The DNA for the CDR3 is TGCGCCAGCAGCCGGAGCGGGATTAGCACAGATACGCAGTATTTT.

This clone was picked up a small number of times. The V call is TRBV7-9, the J call TRBJ1-1; D is uncertain. This CDR3 has 15 amino acids. The germline V gene has CDR1 SEHNR and CDR2 FQNEAQ (reference sequence). Trimming cost V 1 base and J 0 bases, with 9 bases left between them. Here the CDR3 reads CASSLGHLMNTEAFF. The CDR3, as DNA: TGTGCCAGCAGCTTAGGACACCTCATGAACACTGAAGCTTTCTTT.

The gene calls are TRBV5-4 and TRBJ1-2; 7 nucleotides match TRBD1. Trimming removed 4 bases from V and 1 base from J; junction bases left unmatched: 1. CDR1 and CDR2 (germline): SGHNT, YYREEE (reference sequence). The CDR3 runs 13 residues. The CDR3 DNA reads TGTGCCAGCAGCGGGGACAGTAACTATGGCTACACCTTC. Translating gives CASSGDSNYGYTF.

The chain couples TRBV27 to TRBJ2-5; a possible D gene is TRBD1 (5 bases). The CDR3 spans 14 residues. V dropped 0 bases and J dropped 9 bases, with 14 bases sitting between them. In germline, CDR1 is MNHEY, CDR2 SMNVEV (reference sequence). CDR3 amino acids: CASSLSSGSGPQYF. The DNA of the CDR3 is TGTGCCAGCAGTTTATCGTCAGGTTCAGGGCCCCAGTACTTC.

The chain is built from TRBV28 and TRBJ2-3; TRBD2 matches 9 bases. V was clipped by 6 bases and J by 4 bases; unmatched bases: 11. CDR3 size: 16 residues. Germline lookup yields CDR1 MDHEN and CDR2 SYDVKM. The CDR3 reads CASRLIGGRGADTQYF. CDR3 nucleotides: TGTGCCAGCAGACTTATCGGCGGGAGGGGGGCAGATACGCAGTATTTT.

The J gene is TRBJ1-1, the V gene TRBV6-5; tentative D call: TRBD1 (5 bases). Germline CDR1 and CDR2: MNHEY and SVGAGI. This CDR3 is built from 13 residues. V gave up 7 bases and J gave up 0 bases, with 9 bases separating them. CDR3 bases: TGTGCCAGCAAAACGGACATGAACACTGAAGCTTTCTTT. This sequence encodes CASKTDMNTEAFF.